These 9 T cell receptor beta chains came from one sample sequenced in a study of blood T cell repertoires in COVID-19. Here immunoSEQ multiplex PCR was the method, and the copy in TCRdb shows in-frame clones only, minus some. The sample shows about 190,000 clones, about 88% of them seen only once. The sequencing sample was made of PBMCs or T cells enriched from blood (not recorded which). Every receptor here comes from a woman aged 40-49 years in a cohort exposed to, infected with or recovered from COVID-19 (not recorded which).

This clone appeared many times. The chain uses TRBV7-8 and TRBJ2-2, with 7 nucleotides matching TRBD2. Germline V lookup: CDR1 SGHVS, CDR2 FQNEAQ. V trimming: 7 bases; J trimming: 6 bases; junction bases outside the gene matches: 8. The CDR3 loop spans 14 amino acids. The CDR3 nucleotides are TGTGCCAGCACCCCACTAGCGCGACCCGGGGAGCTGTTTTTT. Protein: CASTPLARPGELFF.

The rearrangement links TRBV7-7 to TRBJ2-1; maybe TRBD1 (6 bases). The germline V gene encodes CDR1 SSHAT and CDR2 FNYEAQ (reference sequence). V shed 1 base and J shed 0 bases, with 7 bases lying between them. The CDR3 covers 15 residues. The CDR3 reads CASSLGGGSYNEQFF. The CDR3 DNA sequence: TGTGCCAGCAGCTTAGGAGGGGGCTCCTACAATGAGCAGTTCTTC.

CDR3 nucleotides: TGCGCCAGCAGTCAGGAGGGATATAGCGCCACCGGGGAGCTGTTTTTT. This codes for CASSQEGYSATGELFF. The gene calls are TRBV5-1 and TRBJ2-2, with a possible D match to TRBD2 (6 bases). The germline V and J ends were trimmed by 5 bases and 4 bases, with 18 bases remaining between them. This CDR3 comprises 16 residues. Germline V gene lookup returns CDR1 SGHRS and CDR2 YFSETQ.

This chain connects TRBV7-9 to TRBJ1-3, with 8 bases aligning to TRBD1. The CDR3 runs to 16 residues. J was trimmed by 0 bases and V by 4 bases; bases with no gene match: 5. Germline loops: CDR1 SEHNR, CDR2 FQNEAQ (reference sequence). CDR3 loop: CASSSTTGGSGNTIYF. The CDR3 DNA follows: TGTGCCAGCAGCTCGACCACAGGGGGCTCTGGAAACACCATATATTTT.

This sequence joins TRBV10-1 and TRBJ2-7; maybe TRBD2 (6 bases). The CDR3 has 14 residues. Between the trimmed V and J ends, which lost 3 bases and 0 bases, there was a span of 9 bases. Germline V gene lookup returns CDR1 WNHNN and CDR2 SYGVQD (reference sequence). The CDR3 DNA reads TGCGCCAGCAGTGATGAGGGACTCTCCTACGAGCAGTACTTC. Protein: CASSDEGLSYEQYF.

The V and J genes are TRBV6-2 or TRBV6-3 and TRBJ1-2, with a possible D match to TRBD1 (6 bases). Germline V gives CDR1 MNHEY, CDR2 SVGEGT. Trimming removed 4 bases at V and 8 bases at J, with 23 bases between. This CDR3 has 16 amino acids. The CDR3 spells CASSWGLRQGKIGYTF. Here the CDR3 DNA reads TGTGCCAGCAGTTGGGGACTAAGGCAGGGGAAAATCGGCTACACCTTC.

The genes are TRBV27 and TRBJ2-5; the match to TRBD2 covers 8 bases. This CDR3 is built from 16 residues. Germline lookup yields CDR1 MNHEY and CDR2 SMNVEV (reference sequence). The trim removed 3 bases at V and 0 bases at J, leaving 6 bases unmatched. The CDR3 DNA sequence: TGTGCCAGCAGTTTCCGGGGGGGCGGATACCAAGAGACCCAGTACTTC. It is translated as CASSFRGGGYQETQYF.

The gene calls are TRBV29-1 and TRBJ2-7; 8 bases are shared with TRBD1. CDR1 SQVTM and CDR2 ANQGSEA come from the germline V gene. V lost 8 bases and J lost 2; bases outside the gene matches: 5. The CDR3 extends over 12 amino acids. The CDR3 nucleotides are TGCAGCACGCGGACAGGGCCCTACGAGCAGTACTTC. Translated: CSTRTGPYEQYF.

The CDR3 spells CASSQVGLAADEQYF. The CDR3 nucleotides are TGCGCCAGCAGCCAAGTGGGACTAGCGGCAGACGAGCAGTACTTC. V usage is TRBV4-1 and J usage is TRBJ2-7; 11 positions match TRBD2. CDR3 size: 15 residues. V gave up 1 base and J gave up 5 bases; unmatched junction bases: 4. Germline loops: CDR1 MGHRA, CDR2 YSYEKL.